This T cell receptor (beta chain) was retrieved from a study of T cell changes during pregnancy in multiple sclerosis. Libraries were prepared by immunoSEQ multiplex PCR; TCRdb keeps only in-frame clonotypes and omits some of them. The sample records about 59,000 clones, roughly 93% being singletons. The CDR3 runs to 13 residues. The germline CDR1 and CDR2 sequences are LNHDA and SQIVND (reference sequence). Trimming removed 4 bases from V and 3 bases from J, with 6 bases in between. The sequence was collected from a female donor with multiple sclerosis, enrolled in a pregnancy study. The sample in question was CD4+ T cells from peripheral blood mononuclear cells, obtained before pregnancy. This chain connects TRBV19 to TRBJ2-2; no reliable D call. In DNA, the CDR3 is TGTGCCAGTAGTAAACGGTACACCGGGGAGCTGTTTTTT. Protein product: CASSKRYTGELFF.